This is a list of T cell receptor beta chains from one sample in a study of blood T cell repertoires in COVID-19. The protocol was immunoSEQ multiplex PCR, while the TCRdb copy is restricted to in-frame clones and leaves out a portion. Of a few hundred thousand clones listed, about 82% were seen once; the top ten hold less than 4.5%. Sequenced sample: peripheral blood. These receptors were collected from a woman between 50 and 59 years old with active or convalescent COVID-19. The CDR3 runs from the conserved cysteine through the conserved F or W. D genes are given only for firm matches. Expanded clones are given a class, and other clones once, few, many or no size at all.

TRBJ1-5	NA	NA	TRBV2	CASKLGAVLNQPQHF	TGTGCCAGCAAGTTGGGGGCCGTGCTCAATCAGCCCCAGCATTTT
TRBJ2-3	NA	TRBD2	TRBV11-2	CASSFRGRTSGGFTDTQYF	TGTGCCAGCAGCTTTCGGGGTAGGACTAGCGGAGGATTCACAGATACGCAGTATTTT
TRBJ1-1	NA	NA	TRBV30	CAWSFPKTEAFF	TGTGCCTGGAGCTTTCCTAAAACTGAAGCTTTCTTT
TRBJ2-4	few	TRBD1	TRBV11-3	CASSPGTGGDENIQYF	TGTGCCAGCAGCCCAGGGACAGGGGGGGACGAAAACATTCAGTACTTC
TRBJ1-1	NA	TRBD1	TRBV28	CASSTGAPGETAFF	TGTGCCAGTTCCACAGGGGCGCCAGGGGAGACAGCTTTCTTT
TRBJ1-1	NA	NA	TRBV2	CASRSEMNTEAFF	TGTGCCAGCAGATCGGAGATGAACACTGAAGCTTTCTTT
TRBJ2-2	NA	NA	TRBV5-6	CASSLVGHWDTGELFF	TGTGCCAGCAGCTTGGTCGGACACTGGGACACCGGGGAGCTGTTTTTT
TRBJ2-5	NA	NA	TRBV4-2	CASSQDSGGSAETQYF	TGTGCCAGCAGCCAAGATAGTGGGGGGTCGGCAGAGACCCAGTACTTC
TRBJ2-1	NA	NA	TRBV5-1	CASSRDRLNEQFF	TGCGCCAGCAGCAGAGACAGGCTCAATGAGCAGTTCTTC
TRBJ1-2	NA	NA	TRBV6-1	CASSELQGYGYTF	TGTGCCAGCAGTGAACTCCAGGGGTATGGCTACACCTTC
TRBJ2-5	NA	TRBD2	TRBV2	CASSEEVAGARETQYF	TGTGCCAGCAGTGAAGAGGTAGCGGGAGCTAGGGAGACCCAGTACTTC
TRBJ2-6	few	NA	TRBV4-2	CASSQDRLATGANVLTF	TGTGCCAGCAGCCAAGATCGGCTAGCTACGGGGGCCAACGTCCTGACTTTC
TRBJ1-1	NA	NA	TRBV6-1	CASSEGAHTEAFF	TGTGCCAGCAGTGAGGGGGCGCACACTGAAGCTTTCTTT
TRBJ1-1	NA	NA	TRBV6-1	CASSEQGGATEAFF	TGTGCCAGCAGTGAACAAGGGGGGGCCACTGAAGCTTTCTTT
TRBJ2-1	NA	TRBD2	TRBV15	CATSRTSGSGNEQFF	TGTGCCACCAGCAGAACTAGCGGGAGTGGTAATGAGCAGTTCTTC
TRBJ2-3	NA	NA	TRBV2	CARGSQEPTDTQYF	TGTGCCAGGGGGAGTCAGGAACCCACAGATACGCAGTATTTT
TRBJ2-7	NA	NA	TRBV3-1/TRBV3-2	CASSQFLGGGEYF	TGTGCCAGCAGCCAATTCCTTGGGGGGGGCGAGTACTTC
TRBJ1-1	NA	TRBD1	TRBV5-1	CASSLGQGFSEAFF	TGCGCCAGCAGTCTCGGACAGGGATTTTCTGAAGCTTTCTTT
TRBJ1-5	NA	NA	TRBV28	CASSLGPSFNSNQPQHF	TGTGCCAGCAGTTTAGGGCCCTCCTTTAATAGCAATCAGCCCCAGCATTTT
TRBJ2-7	few	NA	TRBV12-3/TRBV12-4	CASSSINEQYF	TGTGCCAGCAGTTCTATTAACGAGCAGTACTTC
TRBJ2-7	NA	NA	TRBV2	CASSDGGLDEQYF	TGTGCCAGCAGTGATGGGGGCCTCGACGAGCAGTACTTC
TRBJ2-1	NA	NA	TRBV6-1	CASSESRPHEQFF	TGTGCCAGCAGTGAATCCAGGCCCCATGAGCAGTTCTTC